This is a list of T cell receptor beta chains from one sample in a study of beta chain features in type 1 diabetes. This table comes from immunoSEQ multiplex PCR, and its TCRdb copy is limited to in-frame clones, with some not included. Of 430,000 or so clones listed, about an eighth are singletons. Sequencing used naive CD4+ T cells from blood. These receptors originate from a woman aged 18-29 years in good health. CDR3s include the opening cysteine and the closing phenylalanine or tryptophan. The order of the fields is V gene, D gene, clone size, J gene, CDR3 DNA, CDR3 protein. A D gene is named only where the DNA matches it firmly. Clone size, where shown, is once, few, many, or a class for clones that have expanded.

V: TRBV2; D: TRBD1; size: NA; J: TRBJ2-7; DNA: TGTGCCAGCAGATGGGACAGAACCTCCTACGAGCAGTACTTC; CDR3: CASRWDRTSYEQYF
V: TRBV18; D: TRBD1; size: NA; J: TRBJ2-7; DNA: TGTGCCAGCTCACCACTTGACAGGGGAAACGAGCAGTACTTC; CDR3: CASSPLDRGNEQYF
V: TRBV7-9; D: NA; size: few; J: TRBJ2-1; DNA: TGTGCCAGCATACGTTCCAGCTCCTACAATGAGCAGTTCTTC; CDR3: CASIRSSSYNEQFF
V: TRBV15; D: NA; size: few; J: TRBJ2-3; DNA: TGTGCCACCAGCAGAGCGCAGGGAACAGATACGCAGTATTTT; CDR3: CATSRAQGTDTQYF
V: TRBV6-6; D: NA; size: few; J: TRBJ1-1; DNA: TGTGCCAGCAGTACCCCGGGCAGCCGGGCCGCACAAGCTTTCTTT; CDR3: CASSTPGSRAAQAFF
V: TRBV5-1; D: TRBD1; size: few; J: TRBJ2-4; DNA: TGCGCCAGCAACCCGACAGGGGGGGTGGACATTCAGTACTTC; CDR3: CASNPTGGVDIQYF
V: TRBV27; D: TRBD2; size: NA; J: TRBJ2-7; DNA: TGTGCCAGCAGTCCGGGACTAGCGGTCGTCTACGAGCAGTACTTC; CDR3: CASSPGLAVVYEQYF
V: TRBV5-6; D: TRBD1; size: few; J: TRBJ2-5; DNA: TGTGCCAGCAGCCGCCGGACAGGGCAAGAGACCCAGTACTTC; CDR3: CASSRRTGQETQYF
V: TRBV5-4; D: NA; size: NA; J: TRBJ2-5; DNA: TGTGCCAGCAGCCCTACAACGGGGTTGGGTACCCAGTACTTC; CDR3: CASSPTTGLGTQYF
V: TRBV5-4; D: NA; size: few; J: TRBJ2-7; DNA: TGTGCCAGCAGCCTCGGGGTAGTGGGCTCCTACGAGCAGTACTTC; CDR3: CASSLGVVGSYEQYF
V: TRBV15; D: NA; size: few; J: TRBJ2-1; DNA: TGTGCCACCAGCAGAGGACAGGCCCTCATGGATGAGCAGTTCTTC; CDR3: CATSRGQALMDEQFF
V: TRBV19; D: NA; size: few; J: TRBJ2-2; DNA: TGTGCCAGTAGTATAGAAGGAGGCGTGAACACCGGGGAGCTGTTTTTT; CDR3: CASSIEGGVNTGELFF
V: TRBV7-7; D: NA; size: few; J: TRBJ2-5; DNA: TGTGCCAGCAGCTTCTCCGGGACAAAAGAGACCCAGTACTTC; CDR3: CASSFSGTKETQYF
V: TRBV4-1; D: NA; size: few; J: TRBJ2-1; DNA: TGCGCCAGCAGCCAAGATAGGGGCAGGACATACAATGAGCAGTTCTTC; CDR3: CASSQDRGRTYNEQFF
V: TRBV7-3; D: NA; size: NA; J: TRBJ2-1; DNA: TGTGCCAGCAGCTTAGGGAGCGGCCCTGAGCAGTTCTTC; CDR3: CASSLGSGPEQFF
V: TRBV5-1; D: NA; size: NA; J: TRBJ2-1; DNA: TGCGCCAGCAGCTTGGGACATCGAATAAACAATGAGCAGTTCTTC; CDR3: CASSLGHRINNEQFF
V: TRBV5-1; D: NA; size: NA; J: TRBJ2-3; DNA: TGCGCCAGCAGCTTGGCGGGCACAGATACGCAGTATTTT; CDR3: CASSLAGTDTQYF
V: TRBV28; D: NA; size: few; J: TRBJ2-5; DNA: TGTGCCAGCAGTTTAAAGCTCTTACAAGAGACCCAGTACTTC; CDR3: CASSLKLLQETQYF
V: TRBV9; D: NA; size: NA; J: TRBJ1-5; DNA: TGTGCCAGCAGCGTAGGGGAGAATCAGCCCCAGCATTTT; CDR3: CASSVGENQPQHF
V: TRBV5-1; D: NA; size: few; J: TRBJ1-1; DNA: TGCGCCAGCAGATTAGGACAGCAGAACACTGAAGCTTTCTTT; CDR3: CASRLGQQNTEAFF
V: TRBV19; D: NA; size: NA; J: TRBJ2-2; DNA: TGTGCCAGCATCCCCGGGGCAGAGAACACCGGGGAGCTGTTTTTT; CDR3: CASIPGAENTGELFF
V: TRBV7-9; D: TRBD2; size: few; J: TRBJ2-1; DNA: TGTGCCAGCAGCTCCCCTGCCCGGGAGGCCTACAATGAGCAGTTCTTC; CDR3: CASSSPAREAYNEQFF
V: TRBV7-2; D: NA; size: few; J: TRBJ2-3; DNA: TGTGCCAGCAGCCCGCCGTGGGATACGCAGTATTTT; CDR3: CASSPPWDTQYF
V: TRBV7-2; D: TRBD1; size: NA; J: TRBJ2-1; DNA: TGTGCCAGCAGCGGACAGGGCCTCTACAATGAGCAGTTCTTC; CDR3: CASSGQGLYNEQFF
V: TRBV7-2; D: TRBD2; size: NA; J: TRBJ2-5; DNA: TGTGCCAGCAGCTTTAGCGGGAGTGGAGAGACCCAGTACTTC; CDR3: CASSFSGSGETQYF
V: TRBV7-9; D: NA; size: few; J: TRBJ2-7; DNA: TGTGCCAGCAGCTCAGGGATAAGGTACGAGCAGTACTTC; CDR3: CASSSGIRYEQYF
V: TRBV14; D: NA; size: many; J: TRBJ1-3; DNA: TGTGCCAGCAGCGCGAGTCGCACCATATATTTT; CDR3: CASSASRTIYF
V: TRBV19; D: NA; size: few; J: TRBJ2-5; DNA: TGTGCCAGTAGTATTTCGGGGTCTCAAGAGACCCAGTACTTC; CDR3: CASSISGSQETQYF
V: TRBV6-1; D: NA; size: NA; J: TRBJ1-1; DNA: TGTGCCAGCAGTGTCAGTAGTATGAACACTGAAGCTTTCTTT; CDR3: CASSVSSMNTEAFF
V: TRBV14; D: TRBD1; size: NA; J: TRBJ2-7; DNA: TGTGCCAGCAGCCCGAACAGGGGGACCTCCTACGAGCAGTACTTC; CDR3: CASSPNRGTSYEQYF
V: TRBV2; D: NA; size: NA; J: TRBJ2-5; DNA: TGTGCCAGCAGTTCCAGGGGACGGGAGACCCAGTACTTC; CDR3: CASSSRGRETQYF
V: TRBV5-1; D: NA; size: few; J: TRBJ2-1; DNA: TGCGCCAGCAGGGCTGAGGGATTGACCTACAATGAGCAGTTCTTC; CDR3: CASRAEGLTYNEQFF
V: TRBV28; D: NA; size: many; J: TRBJ2-1; DNA: TGTGCCAGCAGAACCCCTGGCGGGCCACTAGTCAATGAGCAGTTCTTC; CDR3: CASRTPGGPLVNEQFF
V: TRBV9; D: TRBD2; size: NA; J: TRBJ2-5; DNA: TGTGCCAGCAGCGTAGGAGTCCAGCGGGGGGAGACCCAGTACTTC; CDR3: CASSVGVQRGETQYF
V: TRBV4-1; D: TRBD1; size: NA; J: TRBJ1-1; DNA: TGCGCCAGCAGCCAACCAGGGGGAAAGACTGAAGCTTTCTTT; CDR3: CASSQPGGKTEAFF
V: TRBV27; D: NA; size: NA; J: TRBJ1-1; DNA: TGTGCCAGCAGTTTGGAGGGGGGCACTGAAGCTTTCTTT; CDR3: CASSLEGGTEAFF
V: TRBV2; D: NA; size: NA; J: TRBJ2-5; DNA: TGTGCCAGCAGTGGAGAGGGGCAAGAGACCCAGTACTTC; CDR3: CASSGEGQETQYF
V: TRBV25-1; D: TRBD1; size: few; J: TRBJ1-2; DNA: TGTGCCAGCAGCGACGGACAGGGGGTTGACTATGGCTACACCTTC; CDR3: CASSDGQGVDYGYTF
V: TRBV4-3; D: NA; size: NA; J: TRBJ2-3; DNA: TGCGCCAGCAGCCAAGCTTCGGGGAAGCAGTATTTT; CDR3: CASSQASGKQYF
V: TRBV11-2; D: NA; size: few; J: TRBJ2-5; DNA: TGTGCCAGCAGCCCATCGCCGGGTGAGACCCAGTACTTC; CDR3: CASSPSPGETQYF
V: TRBV29-1; D: NA; size: few; J: TRBJ1-1; DNA: TGCAGCGTTGAAGCATCTAGAAACACTGAAGCTTTCTTT; CDR3: CSVEASRNTEAFF
V: TRBV2; D: NA; size: NA; J: TRBJ2-1; DNA: TGTGCCAGCTGCAACAGGGTTGGGAGCTCCTACAATGAGCAGTTCTTC; CDR3: CASCNRVGSSYNEQFF
V: TRBV4-2; D: NA; size: NA; J: TRBJ2-7; DNA: TGTGCCAGCAGCCCTCCAGAATTGGAGCGCTACGAGCAGTACTTC; CDR3: CASSPPELERYEQYF
V: TRBV6-1; D: NA; size: few; J: TRBJ2-7; DNA: TGTGCCAGCACCCGAGAGCACAAGAGCTCCTACGAGCAGTACTTC; CDR3: CASTREHKSSYEQYF
V: TRBV6-5; D: TRBD2; size: NA; J: TRBJ2-7; DNA: TGTGCCAGCAGTTTAGCGGGAGACGGCTACGAGCAGTACTTC; CDR3: CASSLAGDGYEQYF